Below, 26 T cell receptor beta chains from the same sample are listed, as sequenced in a study of blood T cell repertoires in COVID-19. Data came from immunoSEQ multiplex PCR; TCRdb stores just in-frame clones and leaves some out. This table has 270,000 or so clones, roughly 90% appearing once. Input material: peripheral blood. Receptor source: a young woman with COVID-19, enrolled during active disease.

This sequence joins TRBV29-1 and TRBJ1-2; TRBD1 is a possible D gene (5 bases). The germline V and J ends were trimmed by 3 bases and 4 bases, with 9 bases remaining between them. CDR3 length: 12 amino acids. Germline V CDR1 and CDR2: SQVTM, ANQGSEA. CDR3 in amino acids: CSVDQGIYGYTF. For the CDR3, the DNA is TGCAGCGTTGACCAGGGTATCTATGGCTACACCTTC.

The chain has TRBV21-1 and TRBJ1-3; the table's D call, TRBD1, has no DNA check behind it. TRBV21-1 is a pseudogene locus. This CDR3 is built from 19 residues. In nucleotides, the CDR3 is TGTGCCAGCAGCAAAGCCGGGGACAGGGGGCGCCCGTCTGGAAACACCATATATTTT. Its translation: CASSKAGDRGRPSGNTIYF.

The chain employs TRBV5-1 and TRBJ2-2; tentatively, D is TRBD2 (5 bases). Germline CDR1 and CDR2: SGHRS and YFSETQ. This CDR3 region has 12 residues. Between the trimmed V and J ends, which lost 4 bases and 8 bases, there was a span of 9 bases. For the CDR3, the DNA is TGCGCCAGCAGCAAAGTAGCGGGGGAGCTGTTTTTT. Translation: CASSKVAGELFF.

The chain links TRBV10-1 to TRBJ2-7, with TRBD1 matching 9 bases. Per the germline V gene, CDR1 is WNHNN and CDR2 is SYGVQD (reference sequence). The CDR3 length is 14 residues. The V and J ends lost 6 bases and 2 bases, in that order; junction bases with no gene match: 5. CDR3 nucleotide sequence: TGCGCCAGCAGATCCGGGACAGGGCCCTACGAGCAGTACTTC. Protein: CASRSGTGPYEQYF.

This chain connects TRBV3-1 (or the pseudogene TRBV3-2) to TRBJ2-5, with D tentatively TRBD2 (6 bases). The CDR3 extends over 14 amino acids. Trimming stripped 0 bases from V and 8 bases from J, with 13 bases between. The germline V gene has CDR1 LGHDT and CDR2 YNNKEL (reference sequence). The CDR3 DNA reads TGTGCCAGCAGCCAAGAAATGGACGGGGGTACCCAGTACTTC. Its translation is CASSQEMDGGTQYF.

The V gene is TRBV5-4, the J gene TRBJ2-7; TRBD2 agrees at 13 bases. The germline V gene has CDR1 SGHNT and CDR2 YYREEE (reference sequence). The length of the CDR3 is 15 residues. The junction had 5 bases not matched to a gene; V was cut back by 4 bases and J by 4 bases. CDR3: CASSATSGGAYEQYF. DNA of the CDR3: TGTGCCAGCAGCGCTACTAGCGGGGGGGCTTACGAGCAGTACTTC.

V and J are TRBV19 and TRBJ2-5; D is perhaps TRBD1 (5 bases). The germline V gene has CDR1 LNHDA and CDR2 SQIVND (reference sequence). The CDR3 covers 13 residues. V was clipped by 1 base and J by 4 bases, with 7 bases between them. The CDR3 reads CASSIGRGETQYF. The CDR3 bases are TGTGCCAGTAGTATAGGAAGGGGAGAGACCCAGTACTTC.

This clone was seen a handful of times. The J gene is TRBJ2-3, the V gene TRBV5-4; D may be TRBD2 (6 bases). Looked up from germline, CDR1 is SGHNT and CDR2 is YYREEE (reference sequence). The ends were cut back, 4 bases at V and 2 bases at J, with 11 bases in the middle. This CDR3 comprises 14 residues. The CDR3 coding sequence is TGTGCCAGCAGCATGGGACTCCTCACAGATACGCAGTATTTT. Protein sequence: CASSMGLLTDTQYF.

This clone was seen only once. CDR3 bases: TGTGCCAGCAAGGAGTACAATGAGCAGTTCTTC. Translation: CASKEYNEQFF. The chain employs TRBV6-5 and TRBJ2-1; D is ambiguous. Per germline, CDR1 MNHEY and CDR2 SVGAGI. V lost 7 bases and J 4 bases, leaving 5 bases between the germline ends. The CDR3 is made up of 11 amino acids.

This chain uses TRBV6-5 with TRBJ2-2; D possibly corresponds to TRBD2 (5 bases). The germline CDR1 and CDR2 sequences are MNHEY and SVGAGI. This CDR3 has 14 amino acids. V lost 8 bases and J lost 6, with 16 bases in between. The CDR3: CASSRTRTAGELFF. The CDR3 nucleotides are TGTGCCAGCTCCAGAACTAGGACGGCCGGGGAGCTGTTTTTT.

The genes are TRBV4-1 and TRBJ2-4, with D unclear. Trimming removed 1 base at V and 7 bases at J, with 8 bases between. Germline V gene data show CDR1 as MGHRA and CDR2 as YSYEKL. This CDR3 spans 13 amino acids. This chain's CDR3 is CASSQGPGNIQYF. The CDR3 nucleotides read TGCGCCAGCAGCCAAGGGCCCGGGAACATTCAGTACTTC.

The rearrangement links TRBV3-1 (or the pseudogene TRBV3-2) to TRBJ1-2; 8 bases map to TRBD1. J gave up 7 bases and V 1 base, and 5 bases lay outside the gene matches. The germline gives CDR1 LGHDT, CDR2 YNNKEL (reference sequence). The CDR3 extends over 14 amino acids. CDR3 sequence: CASSQGRGRLGYTF. The CDR3 DNA reads as TGTGCCAGCAGCCAAGGCAGGGGGCGGCTTGGCTACACCTTC.

The gene calls are TRBV7-8 and TRBJ2-7; D possibly corresponds to TRBD1 (6 bases). This CDR3 comprises 16 residues. V was trimmed by 4 bases and J by 4 bases, leaving 20 bases between them. Germline lookup yields CDR1 SGHVS and CDR2 FQNEAQ. CDR3 nucleotide sequence: TGTGCCAGCAGCTGGGGGCCCCCCGGGTCTGCGTACGAGCAGTACTTC. This encodes CASSWGPPGSAYEQYF.

This rearrangement joins TRBV18 to TRBJ1-4; 9 bases are shared with TRBD1. The CDR3 length is 14 residues. Losses at the gene ends were 6 bases for V and 5 bases for J; bases not matched to a gene: 4. Germline-derived CDR1 and CDR2 are KGHSH and LQKENI. The CDR3 region is CASSRGTGNEKLFF. DNA of the CDR3: TGTGCCAGCTCGCGCGGGACAGGGAATGAAAAACTGTTTTTT.

The table lists this clone with a few counts. In DNA form, the CDR3 reads TGTGCCAGCAGTGTCGCAGGGGACACCGGGGAGCTGTTTTTT. Protein sequence: CASSVAGDTGELFF. This sequence joins TRBV2 and TRBJ2-2; D is possibly TRBD1 (6 bases). There are 14 residues in the CDR3. Looked up from germline, CDR1 is SNHLY and CDR2 is FYNNEI. The V and J ends lost 4 bases and 3 bases respectively, with 9 bases between them.

The chain joins TRBV6-5 to TRBJ2-7; 7 bases are a match to TRBD1. Germline V gene sequence: CDR1 MNHEY, CDR2 SVGAGI. Trimming cost V 2 bases and J 3 bases; bases outside gene matches: 10. CDR3 length equals 16 residues. This CDR3 reads CASSYGQAEVGYEQYF. Written as DNA, the CDR3 is TGTGCCAGCAGTTACGGACAGGCGGAGGTTGGCTACGAGCAGTACTTC.

CDR3 amino acids: CASSHDRGEQYF. CDR3 nucleotide sequence: TGTGCCAGCTCACATGACAGGGGCGAGCAGTACTTC. The V gene is TRBV18, the J gene TRBJ2-7; 8 nucleotides align to TRBD1. CDR3 length: 12 residues. With V trimmed by 4 bases and J by 6 bases, 2 bases remained unmatched. Germline V gene data show CDR1 as KGHSH and CDR2 as LQKENI.

The chain uses TRBV19 and TRBJ2-5; D is unresolved. V was trimmed by 2 bases and J by 5 bases, leaving 9 bases between them. There are 13 residues in the CDR3. Looked up from germline, CDR1 is LNHDA and CDR2 is SQIVND (reference sequence). The CDR3 is CASSIWAGETQYF. In nucleotides, the CDR3 is TGTGCCAGTAGTATATGGGCTGGGGAGACCCAGTACTTC.

The J gene is TRBJ1-3, the V gene TRBV6-5; D remains ambiguous. The CDR3 runs 14 residues. Per germline, CDR1 MNHEY and CDR2 SVGAGI. Here the CDR3 reads CVMGGQGSGNTIYF. As DNA, the CDR3 is TGTGTGATGGGAGGGCAAGGCTCTGGAAACACCATATATTTT.

CDR3 sequence (DNA): TGTGCCAGTACCATGCGGGGCACTGAAGCTTTCTTT. Protein sequence: CASTMRGTEAFF. This chain uses TRBV19 with TRBJ1-1; D is unclear. With 7 bases removed from V and 4 bases from J, the gap between germline ends came to 10 bases. This CDR3 contains 12 residues. CDR1 is LNHDA, CDR2 SQIVND, per germline (reference sequence).

The genes are TRBV7-2 and TRBJ2-3, with 12 bases fitting TRBD2. V shed 5 bases and J 6 bases; nucleotides not matched to a gene: 9. Germline V CDR1 and CDR2: SGHTA, FQGNSA. CDR3 length equals 16 residues. The CDR3 nucleotides are TGTGCCAGCAGCCTCACTAGCGGGGGGCTCGGGGATACGCAGTATTTT. Translation: CASSLTSGGLGDTQYF.

The table lists this clone with many counts. The chain is built from TRBV12-5 and TRBJ2-7; D perhaps matches TRBD1 (5 bases). Germline V gives CDR1 LGHNT, CDR2 FRNRAP. Trimming pared 6 bases from V and 3 bases from J, leaving 12 bases between. CDR3 length: 13 residues. Written as DNA, the CDR3 is TGTGCTAGTGGGGGAACAGGAGACTACGAGCAGTACTTC. Translating gives CASGGTGDYEQYF.

The rearrangement links TRBV2 to TRBJ1-2; 9 nucleotides match TRBD1. The CDR3 covers 14 residues. From germline, CDR1 is SNHLY and CDR2 FYNNEI. The junction had 7 bases not matched to a gene; V was cut back by 7 bases and J by 4 bases. The CDR3 region has the DNA TGTGCCAGCATGGGGACAGGGTGGAGCTATGGCTACACCTTC. This translates into CASMGTGWSYGYTF. The entire variable domain, with the rest obtained from reference TRBV2 and TRBJ1-2, is as follows: EPEVTQTPSHQVTQMGQEVILRCVPISNHLYFYWYRQILGQKVEFLVSFYNNEISEKSEIFDDQFSVERPDGSNFTLKIRSTKLEDSAMYFCASMGTGWSYGYTFGSGTRLTVV.

The gene calls are TRBV11-2 and TRBJ2-3; no firm D call. V was trimmed by 1 base and J by 3 bases, leaving 14 bases between them. Germline V gene lookup returns CDR1 SGHAT and CDR2 FQNNGV. The CDR3 loop spans 16 amino acids. CDR3 region: CASSLANTPRTDTQYF. The CDR3 coding sequence is TGTGCCAGCAGCTTAGCCAACACCCCTCGAACAGATACGCAGTATTTT.

This clone was seen only a few times. The chain links TRBV25-1 to TRBJ2-3; tentative D call: TRBD2 (6 bases). Trimming stripped 7 bases from V and 10 bases from J, with 18 bases between. The length of the CDR3 is 13 residues. Germline V gives CDR1 MGHDK, CDR2 SYGVNS. CDR3 nucleotides: TGTGCCAGCACTGGGACTGCCGATGGAGCGCAGTATTTT. It yields the protein CASTGTADGAQYF.

This chain joins TRBV19 and TRBJ1-1, with D hard to call. The CDR3 has 12 amino acids. Germline lookup yields CDR1 LNHDA and CDR2 SQIVND (reference sequence). Trimming pared 2 bases from V and 8 bases from J, leaving 9 bases between. The CDR3, as DNA: TGTGCCAGTAGTATACAGGTCTTGGAAGCTTTCTTT. As protein: CASSIQVLEAFF. The whole variable domain, filled in from reference TRBV19 and TRBJ1-1, reads DGGITQSPKYLFRKEGQNVTLSCEQNLNHDAMYWYRQDPGQGLRLIYYSQIVNDFQKGDIAEGYSVSREKKESFPLTVTSAQKNPTAFYLCASSIQVLEAFFGQGTRLTVV.